Listed below are T cell receptor beta chains from one sample, sequenced in a study of technical replicates of blood from a handful of donors. TCRdb's copy holds only in-frame clones and misses some; the assay was immunoSEQ multiplex PCR. The data show 80,000 to 100,000 clones, 90% to 95% seen once. Material: T cells isolated from PBMCs. Receptors were obtained from a human donor in good health. Each CDR3 is given with its conserved first and last residue. The D gene is left open where the match is weak. Size values are once, few and many counts, or a class for expanded clones, and some rows have none.

clone_size j_call v_call cdr3_length d_call cdr3_nt cdr3_aa
NA TRBJ1-1 TRBV5-6 12 NA TGTGCCAGCAGCTTGTACACGTCCGAAGCTTTCTTT CASSLYTSEAFF
NA TRBJ2-1 TRBV30 16 NA TGTGCCTTTTTCGTTCGGCGGGGGCCCTTCTACAATGAGCAGTTCTTC CAFFVRRGPFYNEQFF
NA TRBJ1-5 TRBV30 17 TRBD1 TGTGCCTGGAGCCGCCCGGGACAGGGGTATAGCAATCAGCCCCAGCATTTT CAWSRPGQGYSNQPQHF
NA TRBJ2-5 TRBV5-5 18 NA TGTGCCAGCAGCCTCCACTTATACGGCGGGGGCAGGCAAGAGACCCAGTACTTC CASSLHLYGGGRQETQYF
NA TRBJ2-3 TRBV27 16 TRBD1 TGTGCCAGCAGTTTTTTACCGGGACAGAGCACAGATACGCAGTATTTT CASSFLPGQSTDTQYF
NA TRBJ2-7 TRBV19 14 NA TGTGCCAGTAGTCACCGCGGAGAGACCTACGAGCAGTACTTC CASSHRGETYEQYF
NA TRBJ1-2 TRBV30 13 TRBD1 TGTGCCTGGAGTGTACAGGGGACCTGGGGCTACACCTTC CAWSVQGTWGYTF
NA TRBJ2-1 TRBV7-2 17 NA TGTGCCAGCAGCTACGGCCGGAGGACTATGCCCTTCTATGAGCAGTTCTTC CASSYGRRTMPFYEQFF
NA TRBJ2-2 TRBV2 16 NA TGTGCCAGCAGGGGCCGAGGACTGGCTAACACCGGGGAGCTGTTTTTT CASRGRGLANTGELFF
NA TRBJ2-5 TRBV5-1 15 NA TGCGCCAGCAGCTTAGGTTGGGGGGAACAAGAGACCCAGTACTTC CASSLGWGEQETQYF
NA TRBJ2-1 TRBV9 15 TRBD2 TGTGCCAGCAGCGTTAGCGGGGGGGGCTCTAATGAGCAGTTCTTC CASSVSGGGSNEQFF
NA TRBJ2-7 TRBV7-7 14 NA TGTGCCAGCAGCTTGTCCCCGGGGGCCTACGAGCAGTACTTC CASSLSPGAYEQYF
NA TRBJ1-5 TRBV7-9 15 NA TGTGCCAGCAACTTCGGAGGGACGAGCAATCAGCCCCAGCATTTT CASNFGGTSNQPQHF
NA TRBJ2-1 TRBV5-6 14 NA TGTGCCAGCAGCTTCGGGACTGCCTACAATGAGCAGTTCTTC CASSFGTAYNEQFF
NA TRBJ2-7 TRBV6-5 16 TRBD2 TGTGCCAGCAGTTACCAAACTAGCGGGGTCTCCTACGAGCAGTACTTC CASSYQTSGVSYEQYF
NA TRBJ2-7 TRBV27 15 TRBD1 TGTGCCAGCAGGGAGAGACAGGGGGCAACTTACGAGCAGTACTTC CASRERQGATYEQYF
NA TRBJ1-2 TRBV7-9 19 NA TGTGCCAGCAGCTTATGGGGGAAAGGGGGGGCGACTACTAACTATGGCTACACCTTC CASSLWGKGGATTNYGYTF
once TRBJ2-7 TRBV6-5 15 TRBD2 TGTGCCAGCAGTTGGGGTCGCGGGAGAGGACACGAGCAGTACTTC CASSWGRGRGHEQYF
NA TRBJ1-1 TRBV5-1 14 NA TGCGCCAGCAGCTCCGGGCAGGGTCCCACTGAAGCTTTCTTT CASSSGQGPTEAFF
NA TRBJ2-3 TRBV5-1 15 NA TGCGCCAGCAGCTTGGCCGACAGGGAGGCAGATACGCAGTATTTT CASSLADREADTQYF
once TRBJ2-7 TRBV6-1 15 NA TGTGCCAGCAGGGGCAGGGGTGTCTACCCCTACGAGCAGTACTTC CASRGRGVYPYEQYF
NA TRBJ2-1 TRBV29-1 10 NA TGCAGCGCTAGTTACAATGAGCAGTTCTTC CSASYNEQFF
NA TRBJ2-1 TRBV2 16 TRBD2 TGTGCCAGCACCCTCCTTACTAGCGGGCTAAACAATGAGCAGTTCTTC CASTLLTSGLNNEQFF